The 24 T cell receptor beta chains presented below share a single source sample, sequenced in a study of blood T cell repertoires in COVID-19. Measured with immunoSEQ multiplex PCR; TCRdb has only the in-frame clones, and not every one. The data contain hundreds of thousands of clones, almost 85% of them singletons. The sequenced sample consisted of peripheral blood. The receptors come from a human donor in a cohort sampled during active COVID-19.

The chain employs TRBV13 and TRBJ2-7; 11 bases are a match to TRBD2. CDR3 length equals 15 residues. Germline V lookup: CDR1 PRHDT, CDR2 FYEKMQ (reference sequence). The ends lost 0 bases at V and 8 bases at J; junction bases unmatched: 6. The CDR3 here is CASSLGASGGRKQYF. The CDR3 DNA sequence: TGTGCCAGCAGCTTAGGAGCTAGCGGGGGGAGGAAGCAGTACTTC.

The chain couples TRBV24-1 to TRBJ2-3; 8 nucleotides align to TRBD1. The CDR3 length is 14 residues. Trimming at V came to 9 bases and at J to 2 bases, leaving 6 bases not matched to a gene. Germline CDR1 KGHDR, CDR2 SFDVKD. The CDR3 nucleotides are TGTGCCACCTCCGGGACAGGACCCACAGATACGCAGTATTTT. It translates to CATSGTGPTDTQYF.

V gene TRBV12-3 or TRBV12-4 combines with J gene TRBJ1-2; a weak D match, TRBD1 (6 bases). The V end was cut by 5 bases, the J end by 5 bases, with 12 bases between. This CDR3 has 13 amino acids. The CDR3 bases are TGTGCCAGCAGTCCGACGACAGGTTATGGCTACACCTTC. This encodes CASSPTTGYGYTF.

This clone is a singleton in its sample. J is TRBJ1-1 and V is TRBV10-3; a weak D match, TRBD1 (6 bases). The CDR3 has 14 amino acids. The V end was cut by 8 bases, the J end by 3 bases, with 16 bases between. The germline CDR1 and CDR2 sequences are ENHRY and SYGVKD. CDR3 sequence (DNA): TGTGCCATCGGCGATTGGGACACCTACACTGAAGCTTTCTTT. Its protein is CAIGDWDTYTEAFF.

The chain recombines TRBV6-1 with TRBJ1-6; D is ambiguous. There are 17 residues in the CDR3. Germline lookup yields CDR1 MNHNS and CDR2 SASEGT. V was shortened by 1 base and J by 6 bases, with 16 bases between the two germline ends. The CDR3 DNA follows: TGTGCCAGCAGTGAAGAATTTTGGCCGAACCCTAATTCACCCCTCCACTTT. Its translation is CASSEEFWPNPNSPLHF.

About this clone: One end of the junction does not line up with germline, which may come from a read error. The chain links TRBV5-6 to TRBJ1-1; D remains ambiguous. CDR1 SGHDT and CDR2 YYEEEE come from the germline V gene. This CDR3 has 12 residues. CDR3 sequence (DNA): TGTGCCAGCAGATTGGGTATCGGTGAAGCTTTCTTT. Residues: CASRLGIGEAFF.

The genes are TRBV11-1 and TRBJ1-2; 8 nucleotides agree with TRBD1. After removal of 4 bases from V and 0 bases from J, the junction contained 4 bases not matched to a gene. CDR1 SGHAT and CDR2 FQDESV come from the germline V gene (reference sequence). This CDR3 has 15 residues. The CDR3 protein is CASSWTGTTNYGYTF. The CDR3 region has the DNA TGTGCCAGCAGCTGGACAGGGACGACTAACTATGGCTACACCTTC.

This clone appeared once. The gene calls are TRBV5-1 and TRBJ2-7, with D maybe TRBD1 (9 bases). V lost 0 bases and J 6 bases, leaving 16 bases between the germline ends. This CDR3 region has 15 residues. Germline V gene lookup returns CDR1 SGHRS and CDR2 YFSETQ. This CDR3 reads CASSLGGTGTSEQYF. CDR3 DNA: TGCGCCAGCAGCTTGGGAGGGACAGGGACTAGCGAGCAGTACTTC. Looking up the rest from reference TRBV5-1 and TRBJ2-7 gives the full variable domain: KAGVTQTPRYLIKTRGQQVTLSCSPISGHRSVSWYQQTPGQGLQFLFEYFSETQRNKGNFPGRFSGRQFSNSRSEMNVSTLELGDSALYLCASSLGGTGTSEQYFGPGTRLTVT.

The chain couples TRBV11-1 to TRBJ1-1, with 10 bases lining up with TRBD1. The CDR3 has 16 amino acids. Losses at the gene ends were 5 bases for V and 1 base for J; bases not matched to a gene: 7. Germline V lookup: CDR1 SGHAT, CDR2 FQDESV (reference sequence). This CDR3 is CASSRTGGFSNTEAFF. The CDR3 nucleotides read TGTGCCAGCAGCCGGACAGGGGGTTTCTCGAACACTGAAGCTTTCTTT. The variable domain in full, completed from reference TRBV11-1 and TRBJ1-1, reads EAEVAQSPRYKITEKSQAVAFWCDPISGHATLYWYRQILGQGPELLVQFQDESVVDDSQLPKDRFSAERLKGVDSTLKIQPAELGDSAMYLCASSRTGGFSNTEAFFGQGTRLTVV.

The chain carries TRBV24-1 and TRBJ2-5; weak D call: TRBD2 (6 bases). V lost 3 bases, J lost 5 bases, and 15 bases lay in between. Germline CDR1 reads KGHDR; CDR2 reads SFDVKD. The CDR3 runs to 15 residues. CDR3: CATSDPGVVAETQYF. The DNA of the CDR3 is TGTGCCACCAGTGATCCGGGAGTGGTTGCGGAGACCCAGTACTTC.

This clone came up once. The rearrangement links TRBV3-1 (or the pseudogene TRBV3-2) to TRBJ2-3; TRBD2 is a possible D gene (6 bases). Trimming pared 1 base from V and 7 bases from J, leaving 9 bases between. The CDR3 runs 13 residues. Germline values: CDR1 LGHDT, CDR2 YNNKEL (reference sequence). The chain's CDR3 is CASSQGSGHTQYF. CDR3 DNA: TGTGCCAGCAGCCAAGGTAGCGGACATACGCAGTATTTT.

This clone came up a few times. The rearrangement joins TRBV6-5 to TRBJ1-2; D remains ambiguous. Trimming cost V 0 bases and J 8 bases, with 13 bases left between them. This CDR3 contains 14 residues. Germline V gives CDR1 MNHEY, CDR2 SVGAGI. CDR3 bases: TGTGCCAGCAGTTACTCCCTCGAGATGAGGGGCTACACCTTC. Its translation is CASSYSLEMRGYTF.

J is TRBJ2-5 and V is TRBV2; D is ambiguous. The CDR3 totals 14 residues. Germline lookup yields CDR1 SNHLY and CDR2 FYNNEI. V lost 2 bases to trimming and J lost 4 bases, with 11 bases between them. The CDR3 reads CASSELTPGETQYF. The CDR3 coding sequence is TGTGCCAGCAGTGAATTAACCCCGGGAGAGACCCAGTACTTC.

The chain has TRBV7-3 and TRBJ1-1; no definite D call. This CDR3 comprises 13 residues. V lost 5 bases, J lost 1 base, and 8 bases lay in between. Germline V gene sequence: CDR1 SGHTA, CDR2 FQGTGA. The CDR3 DNA follows: TGTGCCAGCAGCCCCGAGGAGAACACTGAAGCTTTCTTT. Its translation: CASSPEENTEAFF.

V is TRBV7-2 and J is TRBJ2-5, with 7 bases lining up with TRBD2. Germline V lookup: CDR1 SGHTA, CDR2 FQGNSA. Trimming at V came to 1 base and at J to 3 bases, leaving 2 bases not matched to a gene. The CDR3 covers 14 residues. The CDR3: CASSLGLAEETQYF. CDR3 DNA: TGTGCCAGCAGCTTAGGGCTAGCGGAAGAGACCCAGTACTTC.

For this clone: Additional DNA sequences in this sample encode the identical CDR3. The chain joins TRBV15 to TRBJ1-1; TRBD1 aligns across 7 bases. The CDR3 is 15 amino acids. Germline CDR1 is LNHNV and CDR2 is YYDKDF (reference sequence). V lost 1 base and J lost 5; bases outside the gene matches: 7. The CDR3 DNA reads as TGTGCCACCAGCAGAGGTTCAGGGGGTTTGACTGAAGCTTTCTTT. It specifies CATSRGSGGLTEAFF.

J is TRBJ2-6 and V is TRBV7-3; 7 bases are shared with TRBD2. This CDR3 region has 17 residues. Germline V CDR1 and CDR2: SGHTA, FQGTGA. With 0 bases clipped from V and 0 bases from J, the junction kept 2 bases outside the gene matches. The CDR3, as DNA: TGTGCCAGCAGCTTAACTACGGGGGGCTCTGGGGCCAACGTCCTGACTTTC. Its protein is CASSLTTGGSGANVLTF.

The chain links TRBV5-1 to TRBJ2-5; 10 bases agree with TRBD1. V shed 0 bases and J 5 bases; nucleotides not matched to a gene: 7. The CDR3 spans 16 residues. The germline CDR1 and CDR2 sequences are SGHRS and YFSETQ. The CDR3 sequence: CASSLVMTGGDETQYF. CDR3 nucleotide sequence: TGCGCCAGCAGCTTGGTTATGACAGGGGGCGACGAGACCCAGTACTTC.

V gene TRBV5-8 combines with J gene TRBJ2-7; no clear D. The CDR3 has 12 residues. V was pared by 1 base and J by 6 bases, with 8 bases between. CDR1 is SGHTS, CDR2 YDEGEE, per germline. This CDR3 reads CASSLSSGEQYF. The CDR3 bases are TGTGCCAGCAGCTTGTCCTCGGGCGAGCAGTACTTC.

The chain recombines TRBV2 with TRBJ2-2; 9 bases match TRBD1. J lost 0 bases, V lost 7 bases, and 6 bases had no gene match. Germline V gene lookup returns CDR1 SNHLY and CDR2 FYNNEI. The CDR3 extends over 16 amino acids. The CDR3 protein is CASNGQGPTNTGELFF. DNA for the CDR3: TGTGCCAGCAACGGACAGGGGCCAACGAACACCGGGGAGCTGTTTTTT.

J is TRBJ2-6 and V is TRBV24-1, with TRBD2 as a possible D gene (6 bases). Trimming removed 5 bases from V and 4 bases from J, with 8 bases in between. CDR3 size: 14 residues. Germline V lookup: CDR1 KGHDR, CDR2 SFDVKD. DNA for the CDR3: TGTGCCACCAGTGTAGGGAGGGGGGCCAACGTCCTGACTTTC. Residues: CATSVGRGANVLTF.

Here the CDR3 DNA reads TGTGCCAGCAGCACCGGGACAGGGTTCAATCAGCCCCAGCATTTT. Translation: CASSTGTGFNQPQHF. The rearrangement links TRBV7-9 to TRBJ1-5; 9 bases match TRBD1. The germline CDR1 and CDR2 sequences are SEHNR and FQNEAQ (reference sequence). The CDR3 runs 15 residues. The junction had 5 bases not matched to a gene; V was cut back by 5 bases and J by 3 bases.

The V and J genes are TRBV7-3 and TRBJ1-1; D remains ambiguous. The CDR3 runs 13 residues. Trimming took off 0 bases at V and 6 bases at J, with 8 bases between the two ends. CDR1 and CDR2 (germline): SGHTA, FQGTGA. In DNA, the CDR3 is TGTGCCAGCAGCTTAACGGAGGCCTCTGAAGCTTTCTTT. Amino acid sequence: CASSLTEASEAFF.

This clone occurred a few times. This chain links TRBV27 with TRBJ1-5; D is undetermined. CDR1 is MNHEY and CDR2 is SMNVEV in the germline V gene (reference sequence). The CDR3 is 12 residues long. V was pared by 6 bases and J by 8 bases, with 11 bases between. For the CDR3, the DNA is TGTGCCAGCAGCCCCGGGAGGGAGCCCCAGCATTTT. This gives the protein CASSPGREPQHF.